The present entry profiles one T cell receptor beta chain with its context. In this sample, this clonotype turned up many times. Its antigen is unknown. Per-nucleotide qualities are absent, and no much larger clonotype sits a single base away. The instrument given in TCRdb is Illumina HiSeq 2500. Quantitative 5'-RACE with molecular barcodes was used to prepare TCR beta libraries. The original pipeline was this. A new computational method, built on a probabilistic model of VDJ rearrangement, was used to identify disease-linked TCR variants. Starting from the raw public reads, TCRdb applied fastp trimming at Q25, assembled clones with MiXCR and retained in-frame beta chains. Here each entry gathers all rows of one CDR3 protein and keeps the most common genes and DNA. The V and J calls here are based on TCRdb, not the publication. For this sample the table gives around 160,000 distinct CDR3 sequences, of which approximately 10% were detected only once. The ten top clones hold almost 30% of the sample.

The germline V and J ends show losses of 10 bases and 8 bases respectively, and no gene match explains 16 bases of the junction. CDR3 length: 14 amino acids, cysteine to phenylalanine. The sequence is cut down to CDR3 DNA, 42 bases in frame from base 1. The CDR1 and CDR2 encoded by the germline V gene (reference sequence) are LGHDT and YNNKEL. This entry belongs to a study of CD8 T cells in ankylosing spondylitis (TCRdb year 2017). Regarding the research as a whole: The study profiled T cell receptor beta repertoires in healthy donors and ankylosing spondylitis patients to find disease-linked TCR variants. Peripheral blood was sampled, and synovial fluid was additionally collected from ankylosing spondylitis patients. The full study cohort comprised 20 to 25 ankylosing spondylitis patients and about 110 healthy donors.

Findings and caveats that apply to the study as a whole: A CD8+ phenotype was shown by the disease-linked clones, which were found at relatively low frequencies in peripheral blood. Some motif variants had previously been reported in the synovial fluid and blood of reactive arthritis patients, which suggests shared mechanisms of disease initiation. Blood from ankylosing spondylitis patients appeared to be characterized by a TCR beta motif composed of under 10 highly homologous amino acid variants. Significant enrichment of the disease-linked clones was reported in matched synovial fluid samples from ankylosing spondylitis patients.

This receptor was obtained from a male donor with ankylosing spondylitis or in good health (not recorded which). Recombination joined TRBV3-1 with TRBJ1-1, and TRBD1 aligns with 7 junction nucleotides. The sample consisted of blood, either unsorted or a sorted T cell fraction (not recorded which). The nucleotides are TGTGCCACAACACATTCAGGGGGTTTTGCGGAAGCTTTCTTT. The encoded protein is CATTHSGGFAEAFF.